This T cell receptor (beta chain) was found in a study of metastatic and nonmetastatic thyroid tumors. Study-level points and caveats: Malignant tumors reportedly showed significantly higher TCR beta diversity than benign nodules in both blood and tumor.

J gave up 12 bases and V 0 bases, and 6 bases lay outside the gene matches. Germline CDR1 reads SGHRS; CDR2 reads YFSETQ. The CDR3 is made up of 14 amino acids. TCRdb redid the clone calls on the PCR reads using MiXCR. The sample has under 7,500 clones, about 30% seen once. Treatment of any kind had been given to no patient before thyroid surgery. Comment on this clone: Its antigen is not identified.

The chain employs TRBV5-1 and TRBJ2-1; 10 bases match TRBD1. Sequenced material: adjacent normal tissue. The TCR was taken from a female donor with papillary thyroid cancer or a benign thyroid nodule (not recorded which). Some clones in this sample may be carry-over from other donors' samples. DNA for the CDR3: TGCGCCAGCAGCTTGGCAGGACAGGGGGAGAGGCAGTTCTTC. As protein: CASSLAGQGERQFF.